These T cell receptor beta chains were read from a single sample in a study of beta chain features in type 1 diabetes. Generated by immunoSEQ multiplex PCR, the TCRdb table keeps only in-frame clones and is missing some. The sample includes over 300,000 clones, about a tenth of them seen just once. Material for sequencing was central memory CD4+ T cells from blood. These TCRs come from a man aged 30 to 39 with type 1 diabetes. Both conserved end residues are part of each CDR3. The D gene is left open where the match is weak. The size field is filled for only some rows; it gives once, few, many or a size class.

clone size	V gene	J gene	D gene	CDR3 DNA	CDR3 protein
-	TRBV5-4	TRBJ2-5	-	TGTGCCAGCATCAAAGAAGAGACCCAGTACTTC	CASIKEETQYF
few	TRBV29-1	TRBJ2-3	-	TGCAGCGCGAGTCGGGACAACACAGATACGCAGTATTTT	CSASRDNTDTQYF
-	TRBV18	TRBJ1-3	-	TGTGCCAGCTCACCAGCCGGAGACTCTGGAAACACCATATATTTT	CASSPAGDSGNTIYF
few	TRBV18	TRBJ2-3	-	TGTGCCAGCTCACCTTTGCAGGCTAGCACAGATACGCAGTATTTT	CASSPLQASTDTQYF
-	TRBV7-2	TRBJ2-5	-	TGTGCCAGCAGCTTAGTTCAGAAAGAGACCCAGTACTTC	CASSLVQKETQYF
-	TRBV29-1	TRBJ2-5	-	TGCAGCGTTCCTGTAGGGGAGACCCAGTACTTC	CSVPVGETQYF
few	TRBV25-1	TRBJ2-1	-	TGTGCCAGCAGTAAACCGGGCGGCACCTACAATGAGCAGTTCTTC	CASSKPGGTYNEQFF
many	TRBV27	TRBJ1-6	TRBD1	TGTGCCAGCAGTTTAATGACAGGGGGGAATTCACCCCTCCACTTT	CASSLMTGGNSPLHF
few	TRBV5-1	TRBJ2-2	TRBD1	TGCGCCAGCATAGCACAGGGGCACACCGGGGAGCTGTTTTTT	CASIAQGHTGELFF
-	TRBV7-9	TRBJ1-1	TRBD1	TGTGCCAGCAGCTCAGACAGGGCGAACACTGAAGCTTTCTTT	CASSSDRANTEAFF
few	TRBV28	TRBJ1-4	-	TGTGCCAGCAGCCAGCCCGACAGGAGTTCGCTTGAAAAACTGTTTTTT	CASSQPDRSSLEKLFF
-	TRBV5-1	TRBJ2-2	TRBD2	TGCGCCAGCAGCTCCGGACTAGCGGGAAACACCGGGGAGCTGTTTTTT	CASSSGLAGNTGELFF
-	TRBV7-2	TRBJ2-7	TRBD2	TGTGCCAGCAGCTCGACTAGCGGAAACTACGAGCAGTACTTC	CASSSTSGNYEQYF
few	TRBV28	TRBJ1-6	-	TGTGCCAGCAGAACACCGGGGGACTCACCCCTCCACTTT	CASRTPGDSPLHF
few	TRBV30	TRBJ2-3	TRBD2	TGTGCCTGGAGTTCCCGGACTAGCGGGGGGACAGATACGCAGTATTTT	CAWSSRTSGGTDTQYF
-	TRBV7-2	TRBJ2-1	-	TGTGCCAGCAGCTTACTGGGGGGCTACAATGAGCAGTTCTTC	CASSLLGGYNEQFF
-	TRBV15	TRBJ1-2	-	TGTGCCACCAGCAGAGAGTCTCTTGGAGGCTACACCTTC	CATSRESLGGYTF
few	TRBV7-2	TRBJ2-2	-	TGTGCCAGCAGCCCCCGGGACCCTAACACCGGGGAGCTGTTTTTT	CASSPRDPNTGELFF
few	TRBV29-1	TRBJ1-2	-	TGCAGCGCTGAGGAACAGGTGGGCTATGGCTACACCTTC	CSAEEQVGYGYTF
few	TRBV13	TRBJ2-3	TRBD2	TGTGCCAGCAGATCGGGACTAGCGGGTTCGGGAGATACGCAGTATTTT	CASRSGLAGSGDTQYF
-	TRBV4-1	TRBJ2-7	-	TGCGCCAGCAGCCAAGATCCCCCCGACAGGACCCTCTACGAGCAGTACTTC	CASSQDPPDRTLYEQYF
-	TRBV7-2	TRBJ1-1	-	TGTGCCAGCAGCTTCCAGCGGGAAGCTTTCTTT	CASSFQREAFF
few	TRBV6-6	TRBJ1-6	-	TGTGCCAGCAAGAGGGAAGATAATTCACCCCTCCACTTT	CASKREDNSPLHF
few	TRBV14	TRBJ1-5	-	TGTGCCAGCAGCCAAGGTATAACTAGAGGTAGCAATCAGCCCCAGCATTTT	CASSQGITRGSNQPQHF
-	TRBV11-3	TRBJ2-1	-	TGTGCCAGCAGCCCCTGGACCGACAATGAGCAGTTCTTC	CASSPWTDNEQFF
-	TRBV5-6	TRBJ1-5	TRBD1	TGTGCCAGCAGCTCAACAGGGGTCAATCAGCCCCAGCATTTT	CASSSTGVNQPQHF
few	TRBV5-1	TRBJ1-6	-	TGCGCCAGCAGCTTCACGGCTCGGGGTTCACCCCTCCACTTT	CASSFTARGSPLHF
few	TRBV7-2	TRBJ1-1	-	TGTGCCAGCAGCTATACGATGACCCGGGAGGAAGCTTTCTTT	CASSYTMTREEAFF
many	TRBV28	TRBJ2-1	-	TGTGCCAGCACCGTCCCGGGGGTGACATCTAACAATGAGCAGTTCTTC	CASTVPGVTSNNEQFF
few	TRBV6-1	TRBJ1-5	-	TGTGCCAGCAGTGATTCCCCCCAGCCCCAGCATTTT	CASSDSPQPQHF
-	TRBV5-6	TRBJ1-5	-	TGTGCCAGCAGCTTCACAGGTGATCAGCCCCAGCATTTT	CASSFTGDQPQHF
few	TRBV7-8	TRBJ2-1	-	TGTGCCAGCAGCTTAGCGTACGGGGCAGTTTACAATGAGCAGTTCTTC	CASSLAYGAVYNEQFF
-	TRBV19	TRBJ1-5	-	TGTGCCAGTAGTATACCAGGGAATGGCAATCAGCCCCAGCATTTT	CASSIPGNGNQPQHF
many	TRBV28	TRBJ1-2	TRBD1	TGTGCCAGCAGCACGGGACAGTTCTATGGCTACACCTTC	CASSTGQFYGYTF
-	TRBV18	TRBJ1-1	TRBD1	TGTGCCAGCTCACAGGACAGGTCTGAAGCTTTCTTT	CASSQDRSEAFF
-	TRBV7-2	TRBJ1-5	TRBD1	TGTGCCAGCAGCCTAGTTGGGACAGGCCATAGCAATCAGCCCCAGCATTTT	CASSLVGTGHSNQPQHF
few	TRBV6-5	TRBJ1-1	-	TGTGCCAGCAGACCTGGACAAGAGCGAACGGCACTGGCTTTCTTT	CASRPGQERTALAFF
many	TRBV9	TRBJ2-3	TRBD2	TGTGCCAGCAGCGTCCACAGTATTTCCGTGAGTAGCGGGGCATCAGATACGCAGTATTTT	CASSVHSISVSSGASDTQYF
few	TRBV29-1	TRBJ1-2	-	TGCAGCGTTGAAGATAACCAGGGGAGTGGCTACACCTTC	CSVEDNQGSGYTF
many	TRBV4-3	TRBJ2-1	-	TGCGCCAGCAGCCAAGAGTGGGGGGACTACAATGAGCAGTTCTTC	CASSQEWGDYNEQFF
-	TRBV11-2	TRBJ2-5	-	TGTGCCAGCAGCCTCCGTCAAGAGACCCAGTACTTC	CASSLRQETQYF
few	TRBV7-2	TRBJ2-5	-	TGTGCCAGCAGCGACCAGATCATCTCCCAGTACTTC	CASSDQIISQYF
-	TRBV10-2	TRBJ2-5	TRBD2	TGCGCCACCAAGCTACTAGCGGGAGACCAAGAGACCCAGTACTTC	CATKLLAGDQETQYF
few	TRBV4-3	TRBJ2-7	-	TGCGCCAGCAGCCAGGACCCAGGGGGGGAGCAGTACTTC	CASSQDPGGEQYF
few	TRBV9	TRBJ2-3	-	TGTGCCAGCAGCGTAGGCGAGTTGGCGCAGTATTTT	CASSVGELAQYF
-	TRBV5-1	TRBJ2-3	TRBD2	TGCGCCAGCAGCCCCATGACTAGCGGGGACACAGATACGCAGTATTTT	CASSPMTSGDTDTQYF
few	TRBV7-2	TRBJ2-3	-	TGTGCCAGCAGCCGAGGACAGCCGGCAGATACGCAGTATTTT	CASSRGQPADTQYF
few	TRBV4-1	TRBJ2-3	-	TGTGCCAGCAGCCCAGACACAGATACGCAGTATTTT	CASSPDTDTQYF
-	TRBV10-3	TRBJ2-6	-	TGTGCCATCAGTGAGTCGATCGGTTCTTCTCTCTGGGCCAACGTCCTGACTTTC	CAISESIGSSLWANVLTF
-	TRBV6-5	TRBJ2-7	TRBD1	TGTGCCAGCAGGGGACAGACCTACGAGCAGTACTTC	CASRGQTYEQYF
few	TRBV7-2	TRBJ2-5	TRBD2	TGTGCCAGCAGCTTAGCTCTCGGCGGGGGACAAGAGACCCAGTACTTC	CASSLALGGGQETQYF
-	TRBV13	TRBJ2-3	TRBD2	TGTGCCAGCAGCTTATTCAAACTAGCGGGGGGACGGACAGATACGCAGTATTTT	CASSLFKLAGGRTDTQYF
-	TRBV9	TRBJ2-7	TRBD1	TGTGCCAGCAGCCCCAGACAGGGGGCTTACGACGAGCAGTACTTC	CASSPRQGAYDEQYF
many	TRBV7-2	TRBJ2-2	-	TGTGCCAGCAGCTTATCGGTCTCCGCGAACACCGGGGAGCTGTTTTTT	CASSLSVSANTGELFF
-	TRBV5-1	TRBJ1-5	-	TGCGCCAGCAGCCTAGCCGGGACAAGCAATCAGCCCCAGCATTTT	CASSLAGTSNQPQHF
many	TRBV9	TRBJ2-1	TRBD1	TGTGCCAGCAGCGGACGGGACAGGGCGAACAATGAGCAGTTCTTC	CASSGRDRANNEQFF
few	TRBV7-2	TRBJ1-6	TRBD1	TGTGCCAGCAGCCTCTCGGGACAGGGCGATTCACCCCTCCACTTT	CASSLSGQGDSPLHF
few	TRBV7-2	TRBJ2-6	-	TGTGCCAGCAGTCTGGGACTGGGGGCCAACGTCCTGACTTTC	CASSLGLGANVLTF
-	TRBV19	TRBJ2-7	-	TGTGCCAGTACCATTCCATTTCTCGGGCTACTGAAGCAGTACTTC	CASTIPFLGLLKQYF
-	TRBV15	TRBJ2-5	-	TGTGCCACCAGCAGACCCGTCGAGACCCAGTACTTC	CATSRPVETQYF